A single sample gave rise to the 3 T cell receptor beta chains below, sequenced in a study of blood T cells in healthy people across ages. Through a sample-barcoded 5' primer and a J-beta primer mix, a second PCR was run for roughly 6 to 11 cycles. TCRdb fed the 5' RACE reads into MiXCR, producing one record per CDR3 protein. The table shows more than 600,000 distinct CDR3 sequences, with approximately 25% occurring only once. These records were also assigned to another study, of T cells of mothers and their children.

Material: blood. All receptors derive from a boy under 18 in good health.

The V gene is TRBV20-1, the J gene TRBJ2-3, with D possibly being TRBD1 or TRBD2 (5 bases each). The germline gives CDR1 DFQATT, CDR2 SNEGSKA (reference sequence). This CDR3 contains 14 residues. V was cut by 5 bases and J by 2 bases, with 14 bases left in between. The CDR3 spells CSAEPGRNTDTQYF. The CDR3 DNA reads TGCAGTGCTGAGCCGGGACGGAACACAGATACGCAGTATTTT.

This clonotype was seen a few times. This chain links TRBV4-2 with TRBJ2-2; 12 bases map to TRBD2. Germline V gene lookup returns CDR1 LGHNA and CDR2 YNFKEQ. Trimming removed 4 bases from V and 0 bases from J; junction bases left unmatched: 9. The CDR3 sequence is 19 residues long. The CDR3 DNA sequence: TGTGCCAGCAGCCCCCGACTAGCGGGAGAATGGACGAACACCGGGGAGCTGTTTTTT. Its protein product is CASSPRLAGEWTNTGELFF.

This clonotype was seen a few times. The chain joins TRBV7-8 to TRBJ1-4, with 7 bases fitting TRBD1. Trimming took 5 bases from V and 2 from J; bases not matched to a gene: 14. Germline V gene sequence: CDR1 SGHVS, CDR2 FQNEAQ. This CDR3 spans 18 amino acids. DNA of the CDR3: TGTGCCAGCAGCCCCCGGGACAGATTCACAAGGACTAATGAAAAACTGTTTTTT. It encodes CASSPRDRFTRTNEKLFF.